Shown below are 19 T cell receptor beta chains from a single sample sequenced in a study of CD8+CD57+ T cells in acquired aplastic anemia. For CDR3 and TCR beta VDJ profiling, genomic DNA was the template used. TCRdb reanalysed the reads using MiXCR and keeps one entry per CDR3 protein. The table records 260,000 or so distinct CDR3 sequences, more than 40% of them present only once. Patients sequenced had flow cytometry evidence of CD8+CD57+ cell expansion. The specimen sequenced was sorted CD4+, CD8+, or CD8+CD57+ T cells (not recorded which) from PBMCs. The receptors derive from a human donor with aplastic anemia.

This clonotype was counted many times. This chain uses TRBV29-1 with TRBJ2-7; D gene ambiguous. The ends were cut back, 6 bases at V and 0 bases at J, with 12 bases in the middle. CDR1 and CDR2 from the germline V gene are SQVTM and ANQGSEA. CDR3 length: 13 amino acids. Here the CDR3 reads CSVQLRSSYEQYF. As DNA, the CDR3 is TGCAGCGTCCAACTCCGGAGCTCCTACGAGCAGTACTTC.

This clonotype has a count of ten or more. The CDR3 bases are TGCAGCATAAACAGCCAGTCAAACACAGATACGCAGTATTTT. Its protein product is CSINSQSNTDTQYF. The chain combines TRBV29-1 with TRBJ2-3; no definite D call. Between the trimmed V and J ends, which lost 8 bases and 2 bases, there was a span of 17 bases. The length of the CDR3 is 14 residues. CDR1 and CDR2 (germline): SQVTM, ANQGSEA.

This clonotype appeared many times. This sequence joins TRBV4-2 and TRBJ1-1, with D maybe TRBD1 (5 bases). Trimming took off 0 bases at V and 4 bases at J, with 12 bases between the two ends. Germline V CDR1 and CDR2: LGHNA, YNFKEQ. The CDR3 runs 15 residues. CDR3 DNA sequence: TGTGCCAGCAGCCAAGAGAGGGGCTTAGGCACTGAAGCTTTCTTT. Translation gives CASSQERGLGTEAFF.

As for this clonotype: At one boundary the junction diverges from the germline segment, which might be a read error. The chain employs TRBV10-3 and TRBJ1-2; D possibly corresponds to TRBD1 (6 bases). The CDR3 has 17 residues. Germline CDR1 ENHRY, CDR2 SYGVKD. This CDR3 reads CASSYQTGIGNDYGYTF. The CDR3 DNA reads as TGTGCCAGCAGTTATCAAACAGGGATTGGTAACGACTATGGCTACACCTTC.

Notes on this clonotype: One junction end does not reproduce the germline sequence, and a read error may be involved. The chain links TRBV19 to TRBJ1-5; D possibly corresponds to TRBD1 (5 bases). The CDR3 contains 13 residues. The germline V gene encodes CDR1 LNHDA and CDR2 SQIVND (reference sequence). DNA for the CDR3: TGTGCCAGTAGTATTACCAGGGATTCACCCCAGCACTTT. Its protein is CASSITRDSPQHF.

The CDR3 region is CSAARGTDTQYF. The CDR3, as DNA: TGCAGTGCTGCCCGGGGAACAGATACGCAGTATTTT. The chain is built from TRBV20-1 and TRBJ2-3, with D possibly being TRBD2 (5 bases). Germline CDR1 DFQATT, CDR2 SNEGSKA (reference sequence). CDR3 length equals 12 residues. Trimming removed 5 bases from V and 3 bases from J, with 9 bases in between.

This clonotype was counted ten times or more. The rearrangement joins TRBV15 to TRBJ2-1; perhaps D is TRBD1 or TRBD2 (5 bases each). The CDR3 covers 12 residues. Germline CDR1 and CDR2: LNHNV and YYDKDF (reference sequence). Trimming took 8 bases from V and 7 from J, leaving 12 bases between them. CDR3 DNA: TGTGCCACCGGGTGGGGGATGAATGAGCAGTTCTTC. Encoded protein: CATGWGMNEQFF.

This clonotype was counted between two and nine times. This rearrangement joins TRBV5-6 to TRBJ2-7; TRBD1 or TRBD2 may be the D gene (6 bases each). The germline V and J ends were trimmed by 1 base and 5 bases, with 16 bases remaining between them. This CDR3 has 15 residues. Germline loops: CDR1 SGHDT, CDR2 YYEEEE. The CDR3 reads CASSLLGGRQHEQYF. In nucleotides, the CDR3 is TGTGCCAGCAGCTTGTTGGGGGGCCGTCAGCACGAGCAGTACTTC.

This clonotype occurred a few times. The chain employs TRBV20-1 and TRBJ2-1; 8 positions match TRBD1. The CDR3 has 12 residues. Germline CDR1 reads DFQATT; CDR2 reads SNEGSKA (reference sequence). The ends lost 3 bases at V and 8 bases at J; junction bases unmatched: 3. CDR3 nucleotide sequence: TGCAGTGCTAGGGACAGGGCTTATGAGCAGTTCTTC. This translates into CSARDRAYEQFF.

Regarding this clonotype: Relative to the germline gene, one junction end is altered; a read error may explain this. V and J are TRBV20-1 and TRBJ1-6; 8 bases agree with TRBD1. CDR1 and CDR2 from the germline V gene are DFQATT and SNEGSKA (reference sequence). This CDR3 spans 15 amino acids. The DNA for the CDR3 is TGCAGTGCTGTCCGACAGGGGTACTATAATTCACCCTTCCACTTT. This codes for CSAVRQGYYNSPFHF.

The chain uses TRBV27 and TRBJ2-1; TRBD2 matches at 8 bases. This CDR3 spans 16 amino acids. The V gene's germline CDR1 is MNHEY and CDR2 SMNVEV (reference sequence). V was clipped by 0 bases and J by 0 bases; unmatched bases: 1. The CDR3 spells CASSLSGGGSYNEQFF. The CDR3 bases are TGTGCCAGCAGTTTATCCGGGGGGGGCTCCTACAATGAGCAGTTCTTC.

Many counts were recorded for this clonotype. V gene TRBV11-2 combines with J gene TRBJ2-1; 12 bases match TRBD2. CDR1 is SGHAT, CDR2 FQNNGV, per germline. This CDR3 has 14 residues. The junction had 9 bases not matched to a gene; V was cut back by 8 bases and J by 10 bases. Here the CDR3 reads CASHPSGGAKEQFF. The CDR3 coding sequence is TGTGCCAGCCACCCTAGCGGGGGGGCAAAGGAGCAGTTCTTC.

For the CDR3, the DNA is TGTGCCAGCAGCAGGACAGGGTATAGCAATCAGCCCCAGCATTTT. Translated: CASSRTGYSNQPQHF. The chain couples TRBV7-9 to TRBJ1-5; 8 bases map to TRBD1. This CDR3 spans 15 amino acids. CDR1 and CDR2 from the germline V gene are SEHNR and FQNEAQ (reference sequence). V trimming: 5 bases; J trimming: 0 bases; junction bases outside the gene matches: 3.

This clonotype came up many times. The chain uses TRBV5-1 and TRBJ1-1; D unresolved. The CDR3 is made up of 13 amino acids. The ends were cut back, 2 bases at V and 6 bases at J, with 11 bases in the middle. Per the germline V gene, CDR1 is SGHRS and CDR2 is YFSETQ. CDR3 DNA: TGCGCCAGCAGCTTAAGTCGTACCTCTGAAGCTTTCTTT. It translates to CASSLSRTSEAFF.

This CDR3 is CASGLGSTYEQYF. DNA of the CDR3: TGTGCCAGCGGTCTCGGGAGCACCTACGAGCAGTACTTC. The chain has TRBV7-9 and TRBJ2-7; tentative D call: TRBD2 (6 bases). The CDR3 covers 13 residues. The V and J ends lost 8 bases and 2 bases respectively, with 13 bases between them. Germline V CDR1 and CDR2: SEHNR, FQNEAQ (reference sequence).

The rearrangement links TRBV28 to TRBJ2-5, with 14 positions matching TRBD2. The CDR3 length is 15 residues. J gave up 5 bases and V 6 bases, and 5 bases lay outside the gene matches. Germline V gives CDR1 MDHEN, CDR2 SYDVKM. The CDR3 sequence: CASRGTSGSGETQYF. CDR3 nucleotide sequence: TGTGCCAGCAGAGGGACTAGCGGGAGTGGGGAGACCCAGTACTTC.

This clonotype was picked up many times. J is TRBJ2-7 and V is TRBV6-4; 9 bases match TRBD2. Per the germline V gene, CDR1 is MRHNA and CDR2 is SNTAGT. The CDR3 is 13 amino acids. V lost 3 bases and J lost 5; bases outside the gene matches: 2. The CDR3 is CASSDGTSNEQYF. CDR3 nucleotide sequence: TGTGCCAGCAGTGATGGGACTAGCAACGAGCAGTACTTC.

V is TRBV15 and J is TRBJ1-5; 9 bases map to TRBD1. The CDR3 is made up of 16 amino acids. CDR1 and CDR2 (germline): LNHNV, YYDKDF (reference sequence). Trimming cost V 1 base and J 0 bases; bases outside gene matches: 1. The CDR3 loop reads CATSRGTGDSNQPQHF. CDR3 DNA: TGTGCCACCAGCAGAGGGACAGGGGATAGCAATCAGCCCCAGCATTTT. Full variable domain (outside the CDR3, taken from reference TRBV15 and TRBJ1-5): DAMVIQNPRYQVTQFGKPVTLSCSQTLNHNVMYWYQQKSSQAPKLLFHYYDKDFNNEADTPDNFQSRRPNTSFCFLDIRSPGLGDTAMYLCATSRGTGDSNQPQHFGDGTRLSIL.

This clonotype was picked up many times. The V gene is TRBV2, the J gene TRBJ1-4; 7 bases fit TRBD1. CDR1 SNHLY and CDR2 FYNNEI come from the germline V gene. The junction had 5 bases not matched to a gene; V was cut back by 7 bases and J by 6 bases. The CDR3 runs to 13 residues. The CDR3 DNA reads as TGTGCCAGCAACGACAGGGTGGATGAAAAACTGTTTTTT. Translation: CASNDRVDEKLFF.